These 20 T cell receptor beta chains share one sample of origin, sequenced in a study of glioma-infiltrating T cells. The iRepertoire nested amplicon-rescue multiplex PCR amplified TCR alpha and beta CDR3s from RNA. TCRdb reprocessed the multiplex PCR reads with MiXCR, giving one entry per CDR3 protein. The sample lists 300,000 to 400,000 distinct CDR3 sequences; about 40% were seen once. Sequences were obtained from glioma tissue, nonneoplastic brain tissue, or PBMCs (not recorded which). The receptors were gathered from a human donor with low-grade glioma or glioblastoma, undergoing nonglioma brain surgery, or in good health (not recorded which).

Comments on this clonotype: The junction departs from germline at one end; a sequencing error may be responsible. The chain links TRBV4-1 to TRBJ2-1, with unresolved D. Germline V lookup: CDR1 MGHRA, CDR2 YSYEKL. The CDR3 covers 15 residues. CDR3 residues: CAGSQGRYSYNEQFF. In nucleotides, the CDR3 is TGCGCCGGCAGCCAAGGAAGGTACTCCTACAATGAGCAGTTCTTC.

This clonotype appeared a single time. The chain links TRBV27 to TRBJ2-5; no clear D gene. This CDR3 contains 11 residues. Between the trimmed V and J ends, which lost 8 bases and 4 bases, there was a span of 8 bases. Germline V gene sequence: CDR1 MNHEY, CDR2 SMNVEV (reference sequence). CDR3 in DNA: TGTGCCAGCGCTAACCGAGAGACCCAGTACTTC. Its translation: CASANRETQYF.

This chain links TRBV5-1 with TRBJ2-7; D is ambiguous. V lost 0 bases and J lost 0, with 13 bases in between. From germline, CDR1 is SGHRS and CDR2 YFSETQ. The CDR3 is 16 residues long. The CDR3 sequence: CASSLEVGLSSYEQYF. The CDR3 DNA follows: TGCGCCAGCAGCTTGGAAGTCGGTTTGAGCTCCTACGAGCAGTACTTC.

The J gene is TRBJ2-1, the V gene TRBV11-3, with 9 bases identical to TRBD2. V dropped 6 bases and J dropped 9; count of bases not matched to a gene: 12. In germline, CDR1 is SGHNT, CDR2 YENEEA. The CDR3 consists of 15 residues. The CDR3 sequence: CASSSQGTSSPEQFF. Written as DNA, the CDR3 is TGTGCCAGCAGTTCTCAGGGGACTAGCAGCCCTGAGCAGTTCTTC.

The rearrangement uses TRBV20-1 and TRBJ2-1, with TRBD2 identical over 14 bases. V lost 8 bases and J lost 6; bases outside the gene matches: 3. Germline V lookup: CDR1 DFQATT, CDR2 SNEGSKA (reference sequence). This CDR3 has 13 amino acids. The CDR3 loop is CSPGTSGSNEQFF. For the CDR3, the DNA is TGCAGTCCCGGGACTAGCGGGAGCAATGAGCAGTTCTTC.

The V call is TRBV20-1, the J call TRBJ2-7; D possibly corresponds to TRBD1 (5 bases). Germline V CDR1 and CDR2: DFQATT, SNEGSKA (reference sequence). Trimming stripped 0 bases from V and 2 bases from J, with 11 bases between. CDR3 length: 14 amino acids. The CDR3: CSARDRRATYEQYF. The CDR3 bases are TGCAGTGCTAGAGATCGCAGGGCCACCTACGAGCAGTACTTC.

This clonotype was detected only a few times. One junction end does not reproduce the germline sequence, and a read error may be involved. The V gene is TRBV28, the J gene TRBJ1-2; a possible D gene is TRBD1 (6 bases). The CDR3 contains 15 residues. The germline V gene has CDR1 MDHEN and CDR2 SYDVKM. The CDR3 sequence is CASSPPTGMSYGHTF. DNA for the CDR3: TGTGCCAGCAGTCCCCCTACAGGGATGTCTTATGGCCACACCTTC.

The chain recombines TRBV2 with TRBJ1-1; D is ambiguous. The CDR3 is 12 residues long. Germline values: CDR1 SNHLY, CDR2 FYNNEI. The germline V and J ends were trimmed by 11 bases and 6 bases, with 16 bases remaining between them. The CDR3 protein is CACRGPGPEAFF. CDR3 nucleotides: TGTGCCTGCCGAGGTCCGGGTCCTGAAGCTTTCTTT.

This chain links TRBV19 with TRBJ2-1; D perhaps matches TRBD2 (5 bases). CDR3 length equals 16 residues. CDR1 is LNHDA and CDR2 is SQIVND in the germline V gene (reference sequence). Trimming cost V 4 bases and J 4 bases, with 17 bases left between them. The CDR3: CASSNTGISTYNEQFF. In nucleotides, the CDR3 is TGTGCCAGTAGTAATACCGGGATATCCACTTACAATGAGCAGTTCTTC. Drawing the rest from reference TRBV19 and TRBJ2-1, the complete variable domain is DGGITQSPKYLFRKEGQNVTLSCEQNLNHDAMYWYRQDPGQGLRLIYYSQIVNDFQKGDIAEGYSVSREKKESFPLTVTSAQKNPTAFYLCASSNTGISTYNEQFFGPGTRLTVL.

V is TRBV2 and J is TRBJ2-5; no reliable D call. There are 14 residues in the CDR3. With 6 bases removed from V and 0 bases from J, the gap between germline ends came to 11 bases. Germline CDR1 is SNHLY and CDR2 is FYNNEI. Here the CDR3 DNA reads TGTGCCAGCAGGTCCGTGGGGAACCAAGAGACCCAGTACTTC. This translates into CASRSVGNQETQYF.

This clonotype was seen at least ten times. The DNA of the CDR3 is TGCGCCAGCAGCCAGAGGGGTGCAGATACGCAGTATTTT. Translated, it gives CASSQRGADTQYF. This chain links TRBV4-3 with TRBJ2-3; D possibly uses TRBD1 or TRBD2 (5 bases each). Germline loops: CDR1 LGHNA, CDR2 YSLEER. The CDR3 loop spans 13 amino acids. Trimming removed 3 bases from V and 4 bases from J, with 8 bases in between.

The chain joins TRBV7-9 to TRBJ2-7; D is unclear. Trimming stripped 5 bases from V and 2 bases from J, with 13 bases between. Germline V gene data show CDR1 as SEHNR and CDR2 as FQNEAQ (reference sequence). The CDR3 runs to 14 residues. The CDR3 here is CASSHSLTTYEQYF. In DNA form, the CDR3 reads TGTGCCAGCAGCCACTCACTTACTACCTACGAGCAGTACTTC.

V usage is TRBV12-3 or TRBV12-4 and J usage is TRBJ2-1, with TRBD1 matching 9 bases. The CDR3 is 15 residues long. Trimming at V came to 6 bases and at J to 10 bases, leaving 13 bases not matched to a gene. This CDR3 reads CASSSGGDREEEQFF. CDR3 coding DNA: TGTGCCAGCAGCTCAGGGGGGGACAGGGAAGAGGAGCAGTTCTTC.

In its sample, this clonotype was seen a few times. The chain combines TRBV28 with TRBJ2-4; no reliable D call. V shed 3 bases and J shed 3 bases, with 3 bases lying between them. The CDR3 loop spans 12 amino acids. Germline V CDR1 and CDR2: MDHEN, SYDVKM. Written as DNA, the CDR3 is TGTGCCAGCAGTTTTCTCAAAAACATTCAGTACTTC. This translates into CASSFLKNIQYF.

In the case of this clonotype: This may be a read error, as it is one base from a much larger clone. V usage is TRBV20-1 and J usage is TRBJ2-3; D uncertain. Germline values: CDR1 DFQATT, CDR2 SNEGSKA (reference sequence). The CDR3 runs 11 residues. The CDR3 region has the DNA TGCAGTGCTAGCCGGTCCAATACGCATTATTTT. The encoded protein is CSASRSNTHYF.

To note about this clonotype: A much larger clone sits a single nucleotide away, making a read error possible. The chain recombines TRBV20-1 with TRBJ2-3; D call uncertain. CDR3 length: 14 amino acids. Germline V gives CDR1 DFQATT, CDR2 SNEGSKA (reference sequence). CDR3 coding DNA: TGCAGTGCTAGAGATCTGGGCGGCACAGATACGCGGTATTTT. It specifies CSARDLGGTDTRYF.

This clonotype was observed many times. V usage is TRBV20-1 and J usage is TRBJ2-3; a weak D match, TRBD2 (6 bases). The CDR3 has 15 amino acids. V gave up 6 bases and J gave up 0 bases, with 16 bases separating them. Germline loops: CDR1 DFQATT, CDR2 SNEGSKA (reference sequence). CDR3 nucleotide sequence: TGCAGTGCGCCCACTCTAGCGACTAGCACAGATACGCAGTATTTT. Its protein is CSAPTLATSTDTQYF.

The chain couples TRBV28 to TRBJ2-7, with 7 positions matching TRBD1. The V and J ends lost 5 bases and 3 bases, in that order; junction bases with no gene match: 13. The CDR3 extends over 16 amino acids. CDR1 and CDR2 (germline): MDHEN, SYDVKM. CDR3 DNA sequence: TGTGCCAGCAGTGTGATGGGACAGCAGAAGGGCTACGAGCAGTACTTC. This encodes CASSVMGQQKGYEQYF.

For this clonotype: This may be a read error, as it is one base from a much larger clone. This likely comes from a read error, as the CDR3 has no conserved phenylalanine or tryptophan at its end. The J gene is TRBJ2-3, the V gene TRBV6-2 or TRBV6-3, with 12 bases that match TRBD2. The J segment lost 0 bases and the V segment lost 2 bases, leaving 3 bases of the junction unmatched. The CDR3 totals 17 residues. CDR1 is MNHEY and CDR2 is SVGEGT in the germline V gene. The chain's CDR3 is CASSYPGLAGSTDTQYL. The DNA for the CDR3 is TGTGCCAGCAGTTACCCCGGACTAGCGGGGAGCACAGATACGCAGTATTTA.

This clonotype occurred once. A read error may account for a junction end that differs from germline. The chain employs TRBV28 and TRBJ2-7; D is perhaps TRBD2 (5 bases). The CDR3 has 14 residues. Germline loops: CDR1 MDHEN, CDR2 SYDVKM. As DNA, the CDR3 is TGTGCCAGCAGTTTATCGGACTCCGTAGGCGAGCGGTACTTC. Translation gives CASSLSDSVGERYF.